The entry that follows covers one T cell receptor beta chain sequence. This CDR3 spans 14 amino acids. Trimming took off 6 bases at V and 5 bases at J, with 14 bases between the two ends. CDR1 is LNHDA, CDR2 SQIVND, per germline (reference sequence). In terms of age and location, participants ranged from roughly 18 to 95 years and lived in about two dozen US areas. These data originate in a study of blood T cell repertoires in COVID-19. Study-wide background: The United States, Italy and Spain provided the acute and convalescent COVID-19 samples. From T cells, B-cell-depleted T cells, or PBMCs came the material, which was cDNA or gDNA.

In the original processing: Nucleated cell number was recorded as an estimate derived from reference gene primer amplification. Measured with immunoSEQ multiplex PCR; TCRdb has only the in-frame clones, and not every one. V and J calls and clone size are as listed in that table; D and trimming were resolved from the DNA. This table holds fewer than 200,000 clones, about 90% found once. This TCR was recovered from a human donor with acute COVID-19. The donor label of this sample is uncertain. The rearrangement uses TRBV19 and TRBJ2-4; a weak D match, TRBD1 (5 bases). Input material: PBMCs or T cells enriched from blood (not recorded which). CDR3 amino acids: CASSRQLGENIQYF. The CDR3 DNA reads TGTGCCAGTAGCAGACAGTTGGGCGAAAACATTCAGTACTTC.